The following is a T cell receptor beta chain sequence with its context. The record originates from a study of control samples from healthy donors and cancer patients. Sequencing used immunoSEQ multiplex PCR; TCRdb keeps in-frame clones, though not all of them. The sample records about 89,000 clones, about 85% being singletons. Source material: blood. This receptor was identified in a woman between 35 and 50 years old in good health.

The CDR3: CATSDMGNQPQHF. The CDR3, as DNA: TGTGCCACCAGTGATATGGGCAATCAGCCCCAGCATTTT. The chain combines TRBV24-1 with TRBJ1-5, with D uncertain. This CDR3 contains 13 residues. Germline-derived CDR1 and CDR2 are KGHDR and SFDVKD. Trimming removed 3 bases at V and 2 bases at J, with 4 bases between.